The 14 T cell receptor beta chains given below trace back to one sample, sequenced in a study of blood T cell repertoires in COVID-19. TCRdb keeps only in-frame clones here, not all; method: immunoSEQ multiplex PCR. The table has about 190,000 clones, around four fifths seen once. Sequenced input: peripheral blood. These TCRs come from a woman aged 25 to 39 with acute or convalescent COVID-19.

The chain recombines TRBV30 with TRBJ1-5; tentatively, D is TRBD1 (6 bases). V lost 1 base to trimming and J lost 6 bases, with 10 bases between them. This CDR3 is built from 13 residues. The germline gives CDR1 GTSNPN, CDR2 SVGIG (reference sequence). The CDR3: CAWSGAGVQPQHF. CDR3 bases: TGTGCCTGGAGTGGAGCAGGGGTTCAGCCCCAGCATTTT.

The chain has TRBV11-2 and TRBJ1-4; D might be TRBD1 (5 bases). The CDR3 length is 12 residues. Germline CDR1 and CDR2: SGHAT and FQNNGV. The V gene lost 3 bases and the J gene lost 7 bases, with 6 bases spanning the gap. CDR3 nucleotide sequence: TGTGCCAGCAGCTTCGGGGGTGAAAAACTGTTTTTT. Protein sequence: CASSFGGEKLFF.

V is TRBV3-1 (or the pseudogene TRBV3-2) and J is TRBJ2-5; 15 nucleotides agree with TRBD2. This CDR3 is 15 amino acids long. The germline gives CDR1 LGHDT, CDR2 YNNKEL (reference sequence). V lost 4 bases and J lost 6; bases outside the gene matches: 3. The CDR3 DNA reads as TGTGCCAGCAGCCCCGGGACTAGCGGGAGGCAGACCCAGTACTTC. It yields the protein CASSPGTSGRQTQYF.

The chain has TRBV28 and TRBJ1-2; D is perhaps TRBD1 (6 bases). The CDR3 is made up of 15 amino acids. The germline gives CDR1 MDHEN, CDR2 SYDVKM. Trimming cost V 3 bases and J 3 bases, with 14 bases left between them. This CDR3 is CASSLALPGDYGYTF. In DNA, the CDR3 is TGTGCCAGCAGTTTGGCCCTCCCAGGGGACTATGGCTACACCTTC.

The chain links TRBV5-1 to TRBJ1-2; D is unclear. The CDR3 runs to 16 residues. CDR1 is SGHRS and CDR2 is YFSETQ in the germline V gene. The V gene lost 1 base and the J gene lost 0 bases, with 13 bases spanning the gap. As DNA, the CDR3 is TGCGCCAGCAGCTTGATCGTAAGCGGGCCTAACTATGGCTACACCTTC. This codes for CASSLIVSGPNYGYTF. Full variable domain (remainder filled in from reference TRBV5-1 and TRBJ1-2): KAGVTQTPRYLIKTRGQQVTLSCSPISGHRSVSWYQQTPGQGLQFLFEYFSETQRNKGNFPGRFSGRQFSNSRSEMNVSTLELGDSALYLCASSLIVSGPNYGYTFGSGTRLTVV.

This sequence joins TRBV28 and TRBJ1-5, with a weak D call TRBD1 (5 bases). The CDR3 has 16 residues. Germline CDR1 and CDR2: MDHEN and SYDVKM. The V end lost 1 base, the J end lost 2 bases, and 12 bases lay between the germline ends. The CDR3 DNA follows: TGTGCCAGCAGTTTATCGGGGGGGTCGGGCAATCAGCCCCAGCATTTT. Encoded protein: CASSLSGGSGNQPQHF.

J is TRBJ2-3 and V is TRBV28, with 9 positions matching TRBD2. This CDR3 has 15 amino acids. V lost 3 bases and J lost 4; bases outside the gene matches: 5. The germline V gene has CDR1 MDHEN and CDR2 SYDVKM. CDR3 in amino acids: CASSLPAGGPDTQYF. The DNA of the CDR3 is TGTGCCAGCAGTTTGCCAGCGGGAGGCCCAGATACGCAGTATTTT. Complete variable domain (other parts from reference TRBV28 and TRBJ2-3): DVKVTQSSRYLVKRTGEKVFLECVQDMDHENMFWYRQDPGLGLRLIYFSYDVKMKEKGDIPEGYSVSREKKERFSLILESASTNQTSMYLCASSLPAGGPDTQYFGPGTRLTVL.

V gene TRBV7-2 combines with J gene TRBJ1-1; D not resolved. V lost 5 bases and J 11 bases, leaving 21 bases between the germline ends. The CDR3 has 14 amino acids. Germline V gene sequence: CDR1 SGHTA, CDR2 FQGNSA. This chain's CDR3 is CASSLMEATSDAFF. For the CDR3, the DNA is TGTGCCAGCAGCCTGATGGAAGCGACGTCGGATGCTTTCTTT.

The chain has TRBV19 and TRBJ2-7; TRBD1 matches 10 bases. This CDR3 is built from 15 residues. Germline V gives CDR1 LNHDA, CDR2 SQIVND (reference sequence). With V trimmed by 4 bases and J by 4 bases, 7 bases remained unmatched. Here the CDR3 reads CASSNRDRGDYEQYF. The CDR3 DNA is TGTGCCAGTAGTAACCGGGACAGGGGCGATTACGAGCAGTACTTC.

The chain carries TRBV30 and TRBJ1-5, with D hard to call. This CDR3 comprises 14 residues. Germline V gene data show CDR1 as GTSNPN and CDR2 as SVGIG (reference sequence). With 1 base removed from V and 0 bases from J, the gap between germline ends came to 7 bases. The CDR3 region is CAWSDMFSNQPQHF. The CDR3, as DNA: TGTGCCTGGAGTGACATGTTTAGCAATCAGCCCCAGCATTTT.

The CDR3 here is CASNKGQFTDTQYF. The CDR3 DNA reads as TGTGCCAGCAACAAGGGACAGTTCACAGATACGCAGTATTTT. The chain uses TRBV6-5 and TRBJ2-3, with TRBD1 matching 7 bases. CDR3 length: 14 residues. CDR1 and CDR2 from the germline V gene are MNHEY and SVGAGI. The V and J ends lost 7 bases and 2 bases, in that order; junction bases with no gene match: 6.

The CDR3 here is CASSFGQGYEQYF. The CDR3, as DNA: TGTGCCAGTAGTTTCGGACAGGGCTACGAGCAGTACTTC. The chain uses TRBV19 and TRBJ2-7; TRBD1 matches 8 bases. The trim removed 5 bases at V and 3 bases at J, leaving 3 bases unmatched. CDR1 is LNHDA and CDR2 is SQIVND in the germline V gene (reference sequence). This CDR3 comprises 13 residues.

This clone was seen once. V usage is TRBV18 and J usage is TRBJ2-5; D gene unclear. CDR1 is KGHSH and CDR2 is LQKENI in the germline V gene. V was cut by 1 base and J by 5 bases, with 8 bases left in between. The CDR3 length is 13 residues. The CDR3 loop is CASSPRELETQYF. The CDR3 DNA is TGTGCCAGCTCACCACGAGAACTGGAGACCCAGTACTTC.

This sequence joins TRBV30 and TRBJ1-2; perhaps TRBD1 as D (5 bases). V was pared by 2 bases and J by 7 bases, with 14 bases between. The CDR3 has 13 residues. The germline CDR1 and CDR2 sequences are GTSNPN and SVGIG (reference sequence). CDR3 protein: CAWSFQDRFGYTF. In nucleotides, the CDR3 is TGTGCCTGGAGTTTCCAAGACAGATTTGGCTACACCTTC.